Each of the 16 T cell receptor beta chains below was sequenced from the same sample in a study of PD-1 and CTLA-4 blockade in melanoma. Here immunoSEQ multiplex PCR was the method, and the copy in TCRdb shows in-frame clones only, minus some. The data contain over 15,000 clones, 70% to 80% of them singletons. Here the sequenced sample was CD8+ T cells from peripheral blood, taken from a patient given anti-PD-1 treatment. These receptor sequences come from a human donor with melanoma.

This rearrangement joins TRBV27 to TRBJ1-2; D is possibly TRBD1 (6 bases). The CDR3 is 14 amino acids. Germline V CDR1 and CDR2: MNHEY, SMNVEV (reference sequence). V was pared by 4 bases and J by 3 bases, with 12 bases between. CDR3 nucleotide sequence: TGTGCCAGCAGTTACGTGGGGGGCGACTATGGCTACACCTTC. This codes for CASSYVGGDYGYTF.

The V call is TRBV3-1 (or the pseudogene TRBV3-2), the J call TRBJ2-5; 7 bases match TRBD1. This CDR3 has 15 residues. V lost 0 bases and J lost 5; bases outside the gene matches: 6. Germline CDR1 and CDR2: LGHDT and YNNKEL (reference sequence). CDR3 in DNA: TGTGCCAGCAGCCAAGATGGGGACAGTACGGAGACCCAGTACTTC. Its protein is CASSQDGDSTETQYF.

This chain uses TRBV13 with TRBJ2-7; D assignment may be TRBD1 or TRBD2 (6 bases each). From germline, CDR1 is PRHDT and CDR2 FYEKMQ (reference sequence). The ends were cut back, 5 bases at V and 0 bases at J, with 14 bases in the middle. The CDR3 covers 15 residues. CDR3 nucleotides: TGTGCCAGCAGCCAGGGGCGGGACACCTCCTACGAGCAGTACTTC. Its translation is CASSQGRDTSYEQYF.

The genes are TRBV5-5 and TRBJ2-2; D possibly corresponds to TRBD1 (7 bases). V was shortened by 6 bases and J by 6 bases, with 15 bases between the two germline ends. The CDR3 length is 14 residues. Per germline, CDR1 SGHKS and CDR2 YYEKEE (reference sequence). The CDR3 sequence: CASNMEGAAGELFF. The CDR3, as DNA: TGTGCCAGCAATATGGAGGGGGCGGCCGGGGAGCTGTTTTTT.

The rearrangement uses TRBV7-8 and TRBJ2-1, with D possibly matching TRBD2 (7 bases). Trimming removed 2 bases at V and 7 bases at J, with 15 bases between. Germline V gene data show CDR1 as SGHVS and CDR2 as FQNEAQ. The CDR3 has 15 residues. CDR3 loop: CASSLFGGAGNEQFF. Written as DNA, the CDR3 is TGTGCCAGCAGCTTATTTGGGGGGGCGGGTAATGAGCAGTTCTTC. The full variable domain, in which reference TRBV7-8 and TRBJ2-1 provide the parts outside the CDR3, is GAGVSQSPRYKVAKRGQDVALRCDPISGHVSLFWYQQALGQGPEFLTYFQNEAQLDKSGLPSDRFFAERPEGSVSTLKIQRTQQEDSAVYLCASSLFGGAGNEQFFGPGTRLTVL.

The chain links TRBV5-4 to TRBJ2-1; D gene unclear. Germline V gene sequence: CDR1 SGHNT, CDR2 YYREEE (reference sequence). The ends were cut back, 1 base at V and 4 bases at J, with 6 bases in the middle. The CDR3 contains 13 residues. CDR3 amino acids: CASSLTVYNEQFF. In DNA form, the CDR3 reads TGTGCCAGCAGCTTGACGGTTTACAATGAGCAGTTCTTC.

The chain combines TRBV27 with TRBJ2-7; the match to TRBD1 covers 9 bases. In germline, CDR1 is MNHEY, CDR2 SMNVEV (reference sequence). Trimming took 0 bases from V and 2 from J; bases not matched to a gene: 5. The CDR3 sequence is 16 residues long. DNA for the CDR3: TGTGCCAGCAGTTTATCGACCGGGACAGGGCCCTACGAGCAGTACTTC. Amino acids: CASSLSTGTGPYEQYF.

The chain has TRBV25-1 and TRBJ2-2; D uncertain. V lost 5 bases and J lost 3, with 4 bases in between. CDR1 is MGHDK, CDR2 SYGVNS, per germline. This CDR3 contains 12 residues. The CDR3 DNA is TGTGCCAGCAGTCGAGACACCGGGGAGCTGTTTTTT. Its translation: CASSRDTGELFF.

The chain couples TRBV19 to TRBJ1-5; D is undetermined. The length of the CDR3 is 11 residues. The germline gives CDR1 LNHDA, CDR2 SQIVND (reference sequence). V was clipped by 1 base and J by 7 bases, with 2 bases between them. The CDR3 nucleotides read TGTGCCAGTAGTATAGGACAGCCCCAGCATTTT. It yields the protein CASSIGQPQHF.

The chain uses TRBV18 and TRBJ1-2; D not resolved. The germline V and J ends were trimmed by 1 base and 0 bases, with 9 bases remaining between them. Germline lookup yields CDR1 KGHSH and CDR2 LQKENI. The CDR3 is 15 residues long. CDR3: CASSPRQISNYGYTF. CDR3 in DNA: TGTGCCAGCTCACCACGGCAAATTTCTAACTATGGCTACACCTTC.

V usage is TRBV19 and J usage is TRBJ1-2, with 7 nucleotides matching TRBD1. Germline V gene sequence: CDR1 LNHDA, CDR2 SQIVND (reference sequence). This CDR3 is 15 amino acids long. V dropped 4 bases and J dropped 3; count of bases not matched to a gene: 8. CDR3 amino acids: CASSTLSGTDYGYTF. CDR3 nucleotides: TGTGCCAGTAGTACCCTCAGCGGGACAGACTATGGCTACACCTTC.

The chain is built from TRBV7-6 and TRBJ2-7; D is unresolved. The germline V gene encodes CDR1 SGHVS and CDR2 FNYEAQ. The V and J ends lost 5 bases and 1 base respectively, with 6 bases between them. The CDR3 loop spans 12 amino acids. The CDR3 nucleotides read TGTGCCAGCAGCGAAAAGTCCTACGAGCAGTACTTC. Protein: CASSEKSYEQYF.

The CDR3 spells CASTQEGDEQYF. CDR3 sequence (DNA): TGTGCCAGCACCCAGGAGGGGGACGAGCAGTACTTC. The chain carries TRBV5-4 and TRBJ2-7, with D perhaps being TRBD1 or TRBD2 (6 bases each). Germline V gene lookup returns CDR1 SGHNT and CDR2 YYREEE (reference sequence). The CDR3 is made up of 12 amino acids. Trimming pared 6 bases from V and 5 bases from J, leaving 12 bases between. The entire variable domain, with the rest obtained from reference TRBV5-4 and TRBJ2-7, is as follows: ETGVTQSPTHLIKTRGQQVTLRCSSQSGHNTVSWYQQALGQGPQFIFQYYREEENGRGNFPPRFSGLQFPNYSSELNVNALELDDSALYLCASTQEGDEQYFGPGTRLTVT.

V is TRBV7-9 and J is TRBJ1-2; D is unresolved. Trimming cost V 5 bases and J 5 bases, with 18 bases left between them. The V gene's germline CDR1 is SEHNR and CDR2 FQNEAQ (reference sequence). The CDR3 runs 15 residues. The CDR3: CASSVLSGPQYGYTF. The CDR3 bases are TGTGCCAGCAGCGTCCTCTCCGGGCCACAATATGGCTACACCTTC. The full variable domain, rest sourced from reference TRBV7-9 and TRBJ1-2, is DTGVSQNPRHKITKRGQNVTFRCDPISEHNRLYWYRQTLGQGPEFLTYFQNEAQLEKSRLLSDRFSAERPKGSFSTLEIQRTEQGDSAMYLCASSVLSGPQYGYTFGSGTRLTVV.

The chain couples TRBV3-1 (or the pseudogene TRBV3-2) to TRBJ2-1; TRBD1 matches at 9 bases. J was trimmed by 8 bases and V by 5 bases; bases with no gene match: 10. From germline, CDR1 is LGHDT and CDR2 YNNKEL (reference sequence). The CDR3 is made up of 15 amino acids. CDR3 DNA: TGTGCCAGCAGCACCCCGGGACAGGGAATATATGAGCAGTTCTTC. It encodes CASSTPGQGIYEQFF.

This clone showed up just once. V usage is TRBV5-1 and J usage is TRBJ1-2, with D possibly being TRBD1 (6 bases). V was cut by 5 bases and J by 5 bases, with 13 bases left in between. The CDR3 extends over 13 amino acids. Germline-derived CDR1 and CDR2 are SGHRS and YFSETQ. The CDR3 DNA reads TGCGCCAGCAGGGACAGCGGGGCGTATGGCTACACCTTC. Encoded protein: CASRDSGAYGYTF.